Listed below are T cell receptor beta chains from one sample, sequenced in a study of early T cells in non-severe SARS-CoV-2 infection. Each CDR3 protein is one row after TCRdb ran MiXCR on the 5' RACE reads. The sample includes some 110,000 distinct CDR3 sequences, 15% of them seen just once. The specimen sequenced was whole blood. The source is an adult who was a healthcare worker with PCR-confirmed SARS-CoV-2 infection or an uninfected control (not recorded which). Each CDR3 is given with its conserved first and last residue. A D gene is named only where the DNA matches it firmly. Rows give clone size only sometimes, using once, few, many, or a class for an expanded clone.

D gene	clone size	J gene	V gene	CDR3 protein	CDR3 DNA
NA	once	TRBJ2-7	TRBV30	CACSAGRMGEQYF	TGTGCCTGCAGCGCTGGGCGAATGGGCGAGCAGTACTTC
NA	few	TRBJ2-7	TRBV2	CASSEIEGSNNYEQYF	TGTGCCAGCAGTGAAATAGAGGGCTCCAACAACTACGAGCAGTACTTC
TRBD1	NA	TRBJ2-7	TRBV11-2	CASSFGTELQEQYF	TGTGCCAGCAGCTTTGGGACAGAACTACAAGAGCAGTACTTC
NA	NA	TRBJ2-2	TRBV30	CAWSELATGELFF	TGTGCCTGGAGTGAATTGGCAACCGGGGAGCTGTTTTTT
TRBD1	NA	TRBJ1-2	TRBV18	CASSSKGTGGDGYTF	TGTGCCAGCTCATCCAAGGGGACAGGGGGAGATGGCTACACCTTC
TRBD2	few	TRBJ2-3	TRBV29-1	CSVRGTSGASTDTQYF	TGCAGCGTCAGAGGGACTAGCGGGGCTAGCACAGATACGCAGTATTTT
TRBD2	NA	TRBJ2-5	TRBV27	CASRLAGKETQYF	TGTGCCAGCCGACTAGCGGGGAAAGAGACCCAGTACTTC
NA	few	TRBJ2-1	TRBV18	CASSPAVVHEQFF	TGTGCCAGCTCACCGGCCGTGGTGCATGAGCAGTTCTTC
TRBD2	NA	TRBJ2-4	TRBV23-1	CASTPGTTKDQYF	TGCGCCAGCACCCCGGGGACTACAAAGGATCAGTACTTC
TRBD2	few	TRBJ2-3	TRBV4-2	CASSPTSGGTDTQYF	TGTGCCAGCAGCCCAACTAGCGGAGGAACAGATACGCAGTATTTT
NA	few	TRBJ1-5	TRBV2	CASSETRNQPQHF	TGTGCCAGCAGTGAAACGAGGAATCAGCCCCAGCATTTT
NA	many	TRBJ2-7	TRBV5-6	CASSQGQSYEQYF	TGTGCCAGCAGCCAGGGGCAATCCTACGAGCAGTACTTC
TRBD1	NA	TRBJ2-5	TRBV11-3	CASSHGLQGIETQYF	TGTGCCAGCAGCCACGGGTTACAGGGGATAGAGACCCAGTACTTC
NA	few	TRBJ1-2	TRBV6-1	CASSEAGLPEDGYTF	TGTGCCAGCAGTGAAGCTGGGCTCCCAGAGGATGGCTACACCTTC
NA	NA	TRBJ2-5	TRBV20-1	CSAFGPKETQYF	TGCAGTGCTTTCGGGCCGAAAGAGACCCAGTACTTC
NA	few	TRBJ2-7	TRBV6-5	CASRPGTLIAEQYF	TGTGCCAGCAGGCCCGGGACACTGATAGCCGAGCAGTACTTC
NA	NA	TRBJ1-2	TRBV12-3/TRBV12-4	CASSLLRLQADYGYTF	TGTGCCAGCAGCTTACTCAGACTCCAGGCGGACTATGGCTACACCTTC
NA	few	TRBJ2-5	TRBV24-1	CATSDFGETQYF	TGTGCCACCAGTGATTTCGGAGAGACCCAGTACTTC
NA	few	TRBJ2-1	TRBV7-9	CASSLGGTGDEQFF	TGTGCCAGCAGCTTAGGGGGGACTGGCGATGAGCAGTTCTTC
NA	many	TRBJ1-4	TRBV6-1	CASSSGTEDEKLFF	TGTGCCAGCAGTTCCGGGACGGAGGACGAAAAACTGTTTTTT
NA	NA	TRBJ1-2	TRBV12-3/TRBV12-4	CASSSGVWYGYTF	TGTGCCAGCAGTTCAGGGGTTTGGTATGGCTACACCTTC
NA	NA	TRBJ1-6	TRBV5-1	CASSLGQENSPLHF	TGCGCCAGCAGCTTGGGACAGGAGAATTCACCCCTCCACTTT